These T cell receptor beta chains were read from a single sample in a study of T cells in Graves' hyperthyroidism and ophthalmopathy. Each CDR3 protein gets one entry after TCRdb re-called the multiplex PCR reads with MiXCR. The sample includes about 620,000 distinct CDR3 sequences, under 20% of them seen just once. The sequenced sample consisted of blood. These receptors all stem from a woman younger than 45 with Graves' hyperthyroidism. CDR3s include the opening cysteine and the closing phenylalanine or tryptophan. Each record gives: clone size, V gene, D gene, J gene, CDR3 protein, CDR3 DNA. The D gene is left open where the match is weak. Expanded clones get a size class; other rows say once, few or many, or leave the size out.

abundance: NA; v_gene: TRBV24-1; d_gene: NA; j_gene: TRBJ2-2; CDR3aa: CATSQSGGELFF; CDR3nt: TGTGCCACCAGTCAGTCGGGCGGGGAGCTGTTTTTT
abundance: few; v_gene: TRBV7-3; d_gene: NA; j_gene: TRBJ2-1; CDR3aa: CASSATPGPGNEQFF; CDR3nt: TGTGCCAGCAGCGCCACGCCAGGGCCGGGCAATGAGCAGTTCTTC
abundance: many; v_gene: TRBV20-1; d_gene: TRBD1; j_gene: TRBJ2-1; CDR3aa: CSAGKDRVNEQFF; CDR3nt: TGCAGTGCTGGAAAGGACAGGGTCAATGAGCAGTTCTTC
abundance: NA; v_gene: TRBV20-1; d_gene: TRBD2; j_gene: TRBJ2-1; CDR3aa: CSAPAGLAVYNEQFF; CDR3nt: TGCAGTGCTCCAGCCGGACTAGCGGTCTACAATGAGCAGTTCTTC
abundance: NA; v_gene: TRBV27; d_gene: TRBD2; j_gene: TRBJ2-2; CDR3aa: CASRPGLAGGAGELFF; CDR3nt: TGTGCCAGCAGGCCGGGACTAGCGGGAGGGGCGGGGGAGCTGTTTTTT
abundance: many; v_gene: TRBV19; d_gene: TRBD2; j_gene: TRBJ2-7; CDR3aa: CASRAGGYEQYF; CDR3nt: TGTGCCAGTCGAGCGGGAGGCTACGAGCAGTACTTC
abundance: many; v_gene: TRBV27; d_gene: NA; j_gene: TRBJ1-5; CDR3aa: CASTPDGGHQPQHF; CDR3nt: TGTGCCAGCACCCCCGACGGGGGGCATCAGCCCCAGCATTTT
abundance: few; v_gene: TRBV20-1; d_gene: NA; j_gene: TRBJ1-5; CDR3aa: CSARRSGRSSSSNQPQHF; CDR3nt: TGCAGTGCCAGGAGGTCCGGACGGAGCTCCTCTAGCAATCAGCCCCAGCATTTT
abundance: few; v_gene: TRBV14; d_gene: TRBD1; j_gene: TRBJ1-1; CDR3aa: CASSPMWTGRGEAFF; CDR3nt: TGTGCCAGCAGCCCAATGTGGACAGGACGGGGAGAAGCTTTCTTT
abundance: few; v_gene: TRBV12-3/TRBV12-4; d_gene: NA; j_gene: TRBJ1-1; CDR3aa: CASSQAYTEAFF; CDR3nt: TGTGCCAGCAGTCAAGCATACACTGAAGCTTTCTTT
abundance: many; v_gene: TRBV20-1; d_gene: NA; j_gene: TRBJ2-7; CDR3aa: CSARPDHSYEQYF; CDR3nt: TGCAGTGCTAGACCCGACCACTCCTACGAGCAGTACTTC
abundance: many; v_gene: TRBV4-3; d_gene: TRBD1; j_gene: TRBJ2-1; CDR3aa: CASSQQLGQGADEQFF; CDR3nt: TGCGCCAGCAGCCAACAACTGGGACAGGGGGCCGATGAGCAGTTCTTC
abundance: many; v_gene: TRBV12-3/TRBV12-4; d_gene: NA; j_gene: TRBJ1-1; CDR3aa: CASSLNQRVLGTEAFF; CDR3nt: TGTGCCAGCAGTTTAAATCAAAGGGTATTGGGTACTGAAGCTTTCTTT
abundance: many; v_gene: TRBV20-1; d_gene: NA; j_gene: TRBJ1-1; CDR3aa: CSARDWVGVPNTEAFF; CDR3nt: TGCAGTGCTAGAGATTGGGTGGGGGTCCCGAACACTGAAGCTTTCTTT
abundance: many; v_gene: TRBV3-1; d_gene: NA; j_gene: TRBJ1-1; CDR3aa: CATRPDRRGNTEAFF; CDR3nt: TGTGCCACCCGCCCGGACCGGAGGGGGAACACTGAAGCTTTCTTT
abundance: few; v_gene: TRBV19; d_gene: TRBD2; j_gene: TRBJ2-3; CDR3aa: CASSMGRTSGSTDTQYF; CDR3nt: TGTGCCAGTAGTATGGGGAGGACTAGCGGTAGCACAGATACGCAGTATTTT
abundance: many; v_gene: TRBV5-1; d_gene: NA; j_gene: TRBJ1-1; CDR3aa: CASRQNADWNTEAFF; CDR3nt: TGCGCCAGCAGACAGAACGCCGACTGGAACACTGAAGCTTTCTTT
abundance: many; v_gene: TRBV27; d_gene: TRBD1; j_gene: TRBJ1-2; CDR3aa: CASSLTGGNHGYTF; CDR3nt: TGTGCCAGCAGTTTAACAGGGGGCAACCATGGCTACACCTTC
abundance: few; v_gene: TRBV10-3; d_gene: NA; j_gene: TRBJ2-3; CDR3aa: CAISGTDTQYF; CDR3nt: TGTGCCATCAGTGGCACAGATACGCAGTATTTT
abundance: many; v_gene: TRBV7-9; d_gene: NA; j_gene: TRBJ2-1; CDR3aa: CASSSPRRGEEQFF; CDR3nt: TGTGCCAGCAGCTCCCCTCGAAGGGGGGAGGAGCAGTTCTTC
abundance: few; v_gene: TRBV6-1; d_gene: NA; j_gene: TRBJ1-2; CDR3aa: CASSELGENGYTF; CDR3nt: TGTGCCAGCAGTGAACTGGGGGAGAACGGCTACACCTTC
abundance: NA; v_gene: TRBV28; d_gene: NA; j_gene: TRBJ1-4; CDR3aa: CASSFWAATNEKLFF; CDR3nt: TGTGCCAGCAGTTTCTGGGCAGCAACTAATGAAAAACTGTTTTTT
abundance: few; v_gene: TRBV5-1; d_gene: NA; j_gene: TRBJ2-2; CDR3aa: CASSFFGGRDTGELFF; CDR3nt: TGCGCCAGCAGCTTCTTCGGGGGGCGTGACACCGGGGAGCTGTTTTTT
abundance: NA; v_gene: TRBV2; d_gene: TRBD2; j_gene: TRBJ2-7; CDR3aa: CASGGLAGGFYEQYF; CDR3nt: TGTGCCAGCGGGGGACTAGCGGGAGGATTCTACGAGCAGTACTTC
abundance: few; v_gene: TRBV4-1; d_gene: NA; j_gene: TRBJ1-3; CDR3aa: CASSHLGSGIYSGNTIYF; CDR3nt: TGCGCCAGCAGCCACCTGGGTTCGGGAATCTATTCTGGAAACACCATATATTTT
abundance: many; v_gene: TRBV12-3/TRBV12-4; d_gene: NA; j_gene: TRBJ2-7; CDR3aa: CASSWRGPREGYEQYF; CDR3nt: TGTGCCAGCAGTTGGAGGGGGCCCCGGGAGGGGTACGAGCAGTACTTC
abundance: few; v_gene: TRBV4-1; d_gene: TRBD1; j_gene: TRBJ1-2; CDR3aa: CASSQGHRGSYGYTF; CDR3nt: TGCGCCAGCAGCCAAGGCCACAGGGGAAGCTATGGCTACACCTTC
abundance: many; v_gene: TRBV2; d_gene: NA; j_gene: TRBJ2-4; CDR3aa: CASSVSGANIQYF; CDR3nt: TGTGCCAGCAGTGTGTCAGGGGCTAACATTCAGTACTTC
abundance: few; v_gene: TRBV19; d_gene: NA; j_gene: TRBJ1-4; CDR3aa: CASSISSYNEKLFF; CDR3nt: TGTGCCAGTAGTATCTCCAGCTACAATGAAAAACTGTTTTTT
abundance: NA; v_gene: TRBV7-2; d_gene: NA; j_gene: TRBJ2-7; CDR3aa: CASSPRPNLLAYEQYF; CDR3nt: TGTGCCAGCAGCCCTAGGCCCAATCTCTTGGCCTACGAGCAGTACTTC
abundance: many; v_gene: TRBV28; d_gene: TRBD1; j_gene: TRBJ2-7; CDR3aa: CASRTGIAYEQYF; CDR3nt: TGTGCCAGCAGGACAGGGATCGCCTACGAGCAGTACTTC
abundance: NA; v_gene: TRBV6-2/TRBV6-3; d_gene: NA; j_gene: TRBJ2-1; CDR3aa: CASGYRTKTYNEQFF; CDR3nt: TGTGCCAGCGGTTACCGGACGAAAACCTACAATGAGCAGTTCTTC
abundance: few; v_gene: TRBV29-1; d_gene: TRBD2; j_gene: TRBJ2-3; CDR3aa: CSFSSGSEDTQYF; CDR3nt: TGCAGCTTTTCTAGCGGGAGTGAAGATACGCAGTATTTT
abundance: many; v_gene: TRBV6-1; d_gene: NA; j_gene: TRBJ2-7; CDR3aa: CASRDQRYEQYF; CDR3nt: TGTGCCAGCAGAGATCAGCGGTACGAGCAGTACTTC
abundance: NA; v_gene: TRBV6-5; d_gene: NA; j_gene: TRBJ2-7; CDR3aa: CASSSWILQTPGEQYF; CDR3nt: TGTGCCAGCAGTTCCTGGATCCTACAGACACCGGGGGAGCAGTACTTC
abundance: few; v_gene: TRBV7-9; d_gene: NA; j_gene: TRBJ1-2; CDR3aa: CASSSLDDYGYTF; CDR3nt: TGTGCCAGCAGCTCGCTAGACGACTATGGCTACACCTTC
abundance: many; v_gene: TRBV6-1; d_gene: NA; j_gene: TRBJ2-7; CDR3aa: CASSEALAASYEQYF; CDR3nt: TGTGCCAGCAGTGAGGCACTGGCGGCTTCCTACGAGCAGTACTTC
abundance: many; v_gene: TRBV27; d_gene: NA; j_gene: TRBJ2-1; CDR3aa: CASSDSTRALSSYNEQFF; CDR3nt: TGTGCCAGCAGTGACTCCACCCGCGCCCTGAGCTCCTACAATGAGCAGTTCTTC
abundance: few; v_gene: TRBV7-3; d_gene: NA; j_gene: TRBJ2-3; CDR3aa: CASSLSAASTDTQYF; CDR3nt: TGTGCCAGCAGCTTATCAGCGGCTAGCACAGATACGCAGTATTTT
abundance: NA; v_gene: TRBV5-4; d_gene: NA; j_gene: TRBJ1-2; CDR3aa: CASSLAQGIYGYTF; CDR3nt: TGTGCCAGCAGCTTGGCTCAGGGTATCTATGGCTACACCTTC
abundance: few; v_gene: TRBV7-7; d_gene: NA; j_gene: TRBJ2-5; CDR3aa: CASSRNREGETQYF; CDR3nt: TGTGCTAGCAGCCGGAACAGGGAGGGAGAGACCCAGTACTTC
abundance: many; v_gene: TRBV7-2; d_gene: NA; j_gene: TRBJ2-5; CDR3aa: CASSFYYGPQETQYF; CDR3nt: TGTGCCAGCAGCTTCTATTACGGACCCCAAGAGACCCAGTACTTC
abundance: many; v_gene: TRBV3-1; d_gene: NA; j_gene: TRBJ1-1; CDR3aa: CASSLSDKNTEAFF; CDR3nt: TGTGCCAGCAGCCTATCTGACAAGAACACTGAAGCTTTCTTT
abundance: NA; v_gene: TRBV5-1; d_gene: TRBD2; j_gene: TRBJ2-3; CDR3aa: CASSWGTSGRTADTQYF; CDR3nt: TGCGCCAGCAGCTGGGGGACTAGCGGGAGAACGGCAGATACGCAGTATTTT
abundance: NA; v_gene: TRBV14; d_gene: TRBD2; j_gene: TRBJ2-5; CDR3aa: CASSPLLAEQETQYF; CDR3nt: TGTGCCAGCAGCCCCCTACTAGCGGAGCAAGAGACCCAGTACTTC
abundance: NA; v_gene: TRBV2; d_gene: NA; j_gene: TRBJ1-6; CDR3aa: CASRLGPIRSPLHF; CDR3nt: TGTGCCAGCAGGTTAGGCCCCATCCGGTCGCCCCTCCACTTT
abundance: NA; v_gene: TRBV18; d_gene: TRBD1; j_gene: TRBJ1-2; CDR3aa: CASSPPPGQDLYGYTF; CDR3nt: TGTGCCAGCTCACCACCCCCGGGACAGGACCTCTATGGCTACACCTTC
abundance: many; v_gene: TRBV15; d_gene: NA; j_gene: TRBJ2-7; CDR3aa: CATSRDKGYEQYF; CDR3nt: TGTGCCACCAGCAGAGATAAGGGGTACGAGCAGTACTTC